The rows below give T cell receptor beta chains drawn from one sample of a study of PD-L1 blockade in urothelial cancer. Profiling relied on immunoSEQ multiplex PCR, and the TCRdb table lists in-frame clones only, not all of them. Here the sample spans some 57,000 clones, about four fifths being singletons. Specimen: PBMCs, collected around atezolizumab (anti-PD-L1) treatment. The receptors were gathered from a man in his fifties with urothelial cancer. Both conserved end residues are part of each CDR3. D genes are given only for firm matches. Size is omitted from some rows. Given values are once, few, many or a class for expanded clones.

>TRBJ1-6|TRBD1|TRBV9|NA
TGTGCCAGCAGCCCTAGTGGGACAGGGTGGCAATATAATTCACCCCTCCACTTT
CASSPSGTGWQYNSPLHF
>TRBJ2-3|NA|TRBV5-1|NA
TGCGCCAGCAGCTTGGGGGGGGTTAGCACAGATACGCAGTATTTT
CASSLGGVSTDTQYF
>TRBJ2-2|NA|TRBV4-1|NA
TGCGCCAGCAGCCAAGAAGGGGTGTGGGAGGTCACCGGGGAGCTGTTTTTT
CASSQEGVWEVTGELFF
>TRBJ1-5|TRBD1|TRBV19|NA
TGTGCCAGTAGTCTCGAAGACAGGGGCAATCAGCCCCAGCATTTT
CASSLEDRGNQPQHF
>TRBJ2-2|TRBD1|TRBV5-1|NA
TGCGCCAGCAGGCGGGACAGGTTGGATGGCACCGGGGAGCTGTTTTTT
CASRRDRLDGTGELFF
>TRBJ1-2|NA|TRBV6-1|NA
TGTGCCAGCAGTGAGGGCAGGTATGGCTACACCTTC
CASSEGRYGYTF
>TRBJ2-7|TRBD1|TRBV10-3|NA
TGTGCCATTGCCGGGACAGGGAACTACGAGCAGTACTTC
CAIAGTGNYEQYF
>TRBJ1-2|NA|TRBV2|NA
TGTGCCAGCAGTGGGAGGGTCTCCTATGGCTACACCTTC
CASSGRVSYGYTF
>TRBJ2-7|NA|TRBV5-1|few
TGCGCCAGCAGCTTGTACACAGGGTCCTCCTACGAGCAGTACTTC
CASSLYTGSSYEQYF
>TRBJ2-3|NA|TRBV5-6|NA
TGTGCCAGCAGCTTGCGTCAGGGGCGGGTGTGGTGGGCAGATACGCAGTATTTT
CASSLRQGRVWWADTQYF
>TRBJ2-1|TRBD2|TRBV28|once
TGTGCCAGCAGTCCACCATCGAGCGGGAGATCCTACAATGAGCAGTTCTTC
CASSPPSSGRSYNEQFF
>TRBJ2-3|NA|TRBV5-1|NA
TGCGCCAGCAGCTTGCAGGGATTGGGGCCAGATACGCAGTATTTT
CASSLQGLGPDTQYF
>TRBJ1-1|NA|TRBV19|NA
TGTGCCAGTACCCCCAGACAGCGAAACACTGAAGCTTTCTTT
CASTPRQRNTEAFF
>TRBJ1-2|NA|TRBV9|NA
TGTGCCAGCAGCGTAGCGCCAGGCCAGAACTATGGCTACACCTTC
CASSVAPGQNYGYTF
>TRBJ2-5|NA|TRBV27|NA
TGTGCCAGCAGTTCCCCTCCAGGGGCCCAGTACTTC
CASSSPPGAQYF
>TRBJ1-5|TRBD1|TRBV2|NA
TGTGCCAGCAGTGAAGCCGGGACAGGGGGTCTGCCCCAGCATTTT
CASSEAGTGGLPQHF
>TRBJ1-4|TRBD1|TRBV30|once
TGTGCCTGGAGTCAGGGGGCTGGCTTAACTAATGAAAAACTGTTTTTT
CAWSQGAGLTNEKLFF
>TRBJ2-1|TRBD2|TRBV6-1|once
TGTGCCAGCAGCCGCGGACTAGGTTCGATGAATGAGCAGTTCTTC
CASSRGLGSMNEQFF
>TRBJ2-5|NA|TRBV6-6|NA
TGTGCCAGCAGGAAAACAGGGTTCCAAGAGACCCAGTACTTC
CASRKTGFQETQYF
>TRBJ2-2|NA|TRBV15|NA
TGTGCCACCAGCAGACATCCGGCAGGTGATGAGAGCGGGGAGCTGTTTTTT
CATSRHPAGDESGELFF
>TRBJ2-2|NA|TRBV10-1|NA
TGCGCCAGCAGTGACTGGACTTTCCCCACCGGGGAGCTGTTTTTT
CASSDWTFPTGELFF
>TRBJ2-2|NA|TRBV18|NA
TGTGCCAGCTCACAAAAACCGGGGGCCGGGGAGCTGTTTTTT
CASSQKPGAGELFF